The rows below give T cell receptor beta chains drawn from one sample of a study of blood T cell repertoires in COVID-19. Method: immunoSEQ multiplex PCR; TCRdb's copy keeps in-frame clones and lacks some. The table lists about 74,000 clones, around 75% of them singletons. Sequencing input: peripheral blood. These receptors all come from a man between 70 and 80 years old with acute or convalescent COVID-19. The CDR3 runs from the conserved cysteine through the conserved F or W. Each record gives: V gene, D gene, J gene, CDR3 protein. The D gene is left open where the match is weak.

TRBV6-5,TRBD1,TRBJ2-5,CASRHRDRGPETQYF
TRBV6-2/TRBV6-3,TRBD1,TRBJ1-1,CASSYRTGGTIEAFF
TRBV5-1,TRBD1,TRBJ2-7,CASGYGQGTGEQYF
TRBV6-5,-,TRBJ1-2,CASTATTNYGYTF
TRBV15,-,TRBJ1-1,CATSRDQVQTEAFF
TRBV5-6,-,TRBJ2-1,CASSFQTYNEQFF
TRBV7-2,-,TRBJ2-3,CASSQQVSSTDTQYF
TRBV6-5,TRBD2,TRBJ2-7,CASSWTSGIYEQYF
TRBV28,TRBD2,TRBJ2-7,CASSLWGTSSYEQYF
TRBV7-9,-,TRBJ2-1,CASSLGGVSYNEQFF
TRBV5-1,TRBD2,TRBJ2-7,CASSIGLAGAGEQYF
TRBV3-1/TRBV3-2,TRBD2,TRBJ2-1,CASSQEKTSGNYNEQFF
TRBV7-2,TRBD1,TRBJ1-2,CASSQGQVNYGYTF
TRBV10-2,TRBD2,TRBJ2-1,CASGEPGGGGEQFF
TRBV19,TRBD1,TRBJ2-7,CASSISGQGAYEQYF
TRBV19,TRBD2,TRBJ2-1,CASKLAGSYEQFF
TRBV5-4,-,TRBJ2-7,CASSLGGSSYEQYF
TRBV2,-,TRBJ2-7,CASNLANEQYF
TRBV10-3,TRBD2,TRBJ2-1,CAISVGTSDNEQFF
TRBV24-1,-,TRBJ2-1,CATSEGRVYNEQFF
TRBV18,-,TRBJ2-3,CASRTSTDTQYF
TRBV7-2,-,TRBJ1-1,CASSPRIGRGTEAFF
TRBV11-1,-,TRBJ2-7,CASRTSGWNEQYF
TRBV28,TRBD1,TRBJ2-7,CASSFPLGTGGSYEQYF
TRBV28,TRBD1,TRBJ2-2,CASSAPTGGGTGELFF
TRBV5-1,-,TRBJ2-3,CASSLARELPTDTQYF
TRBV3-1/TRBV3-2,-,TRBJ1-5,CASSQGLGNQPQHF
TRBV9,TRBD1,TRBJ1-1,CASSGSTGGDTEAFF
TRBV12-3/TRBV12-4,-,TRBJ1-1,CASSFGPNTEAFF
TRBV11-2,-,TRBJ2-7,CASSPTGVSEQYF
TRBV14,-,TRBJ2-2,CASSHSKAGETGELFF
TRBV6-2/TRBV6-3,TRBD1,TRBJ1-5,CASSYSRDRDQPQHF
TRBV28,-,TRBJ1-2,CASSSSGGEGYGYTF
TRBV15,TRBD1,TRBJ2-2,CATSRPGQGRIGELFF
TRBV24-1,-,TRBJ1-5,CATSDPGKDGPQHF
TRBV19,TRBD2,TRBJ2-3,CASSIRSGRALGADTQYF
TRBV5-4,TRBD2,TRBJ2-5,CASSLGGAGGQETQYF
TRBV19,-,TRBJ1-5,CASGGGLGQPQHF
TRBV3-1/TRBV3-2,-,TRBJ2-7,CASSPWGGQAGGEQYF
TRBV15,-,TRBJ2-7,CATSRDYGSYEQYF
TRBV27,TRBD2,TRBJ2-5,CASSLVGWSGRQETQYF
TRBV28,-,TRBJ1-1,CASSPGGRGTEAFF
TRBV18,-,TRBJ1-6,CASSPGMSSGNYNSPLHF
TRBV28,TRBD2,TRBJ2-1,CASSSFGTSGRNEQFF
TRBV6-6,TRBD2,TRBJ2-7,CASSGRENGFEQYF
TRBV28,TRBD2,TRBJ2-3,CASSFTGRAPSGTDTQYF
TRBV14,-,TRBJ1-2,CASSQEFRDTTNYGYTF
TRBV6-6,TRBD1,TRBJ1-1,CASTQTGENTEAFF
TRBV2,TRBD1,TRBJ1-5,CASTGTGASNQPQHF
TRBV6-5,TRBD1,TRBJ1-2,CASMETGGKSTF
TRBV28,TRBD1,TRBJ2-2,CASSFGFRGIAGELFF
TRBV28,-,TRBJ2-1,CASLSGRGYNEQFF
TRBV27,TRBD2,TRBJ2-2,CASSLFGGGISGELFF
TRBV10-3,-,TRBJ1-2,CAISESPGMYGYTF
TRBV4-1,TRBD2,TRBJ2-3,CASSPLAGARDTQYF
TRBV7-3,TRBD2,TRBJ2-5,CASSPGLAGIQETQYF
TRBV30,-,TRBJ2-6,CAFLRGHSHSKAGANVLTF
TRBV3-1/TRBV3-2,-,TRBJ2-7,CASSQIGGPPEQYF
TRBV19,-,TRBJ2-7,CASSSGLTYEQYF